This T cell receptor (beta chain) derives from a study of OX40 agonist ivuxolimab in advanced cancers. Details on this clone: One end of the junction does not line up with germline, which may come from a read error.

CDR1 and CDR2 from the germline V gene are SGHRS and YFSETQ. CDR3 length: 15 residues. Sequencing was performed with immunoSEQ multiplex PCR; in TCRdb, only in-frame clones are kept and a portion is missing. This table holds tens of thousands of clones, 85% to 90% found once. The chain combines TRBV5-1 with TRBJ2-2; D unclear. The clonotype comes from an adult with an advanced solid tumor such as melanoma, head and neck, liver or kidney cancer. The specimen comprised CD4+ or CD8+ T cells sorted from blood, sampled in a trial of the OX40 agonist ivuxolimab. This chain's CDR3 is CASRRGESNPGELFF. The CDR3 DNA reads TGCGCCAGCAGGAGAGGCGAGTCGAACCCCGGGGAGCTGTTTTTT.